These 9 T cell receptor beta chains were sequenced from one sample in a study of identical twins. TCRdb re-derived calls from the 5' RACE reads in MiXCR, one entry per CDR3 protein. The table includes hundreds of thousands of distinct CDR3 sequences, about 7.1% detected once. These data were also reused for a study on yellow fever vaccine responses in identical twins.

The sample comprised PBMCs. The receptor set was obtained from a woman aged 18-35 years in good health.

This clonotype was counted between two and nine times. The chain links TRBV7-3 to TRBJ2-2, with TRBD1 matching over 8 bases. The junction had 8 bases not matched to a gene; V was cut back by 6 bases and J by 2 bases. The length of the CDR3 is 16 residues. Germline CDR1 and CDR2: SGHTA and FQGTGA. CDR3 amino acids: CASRPTTGANTGELFF. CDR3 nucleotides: TGTGCCAGCAGACCAACGACAGGGGCTAACACCGGGGAGCTGTTTTTT.

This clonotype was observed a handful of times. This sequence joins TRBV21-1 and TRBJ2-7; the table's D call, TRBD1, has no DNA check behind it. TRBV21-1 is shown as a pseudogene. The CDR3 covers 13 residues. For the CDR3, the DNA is TGTGCCAGCAGTTGGACCCGGGAGTACGAGCAGTACTTC. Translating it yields CASSWTREYEQYF.

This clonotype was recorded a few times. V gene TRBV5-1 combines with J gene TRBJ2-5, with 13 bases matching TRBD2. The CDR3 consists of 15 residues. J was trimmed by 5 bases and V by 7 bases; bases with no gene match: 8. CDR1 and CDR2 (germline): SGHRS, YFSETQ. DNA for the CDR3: TGCGCCAGCTTCCCTGGGACTAGCGGGGCGGAGACCCAGTACTTC. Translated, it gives CASFPGTSGAETQYF.

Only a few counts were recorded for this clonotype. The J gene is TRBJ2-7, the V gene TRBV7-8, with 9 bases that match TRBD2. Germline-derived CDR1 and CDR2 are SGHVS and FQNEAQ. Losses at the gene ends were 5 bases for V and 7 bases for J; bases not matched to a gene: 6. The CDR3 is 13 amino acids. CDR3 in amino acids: CASSPGTSLEQYF. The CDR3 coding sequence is TGTGCCAGCAGCCCAGGGACTAGCCTTGAGCAGTACTTC.

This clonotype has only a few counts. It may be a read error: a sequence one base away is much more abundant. The CDR3 is CSVFGIQGGTGELFF. In DNA, the CDR3 is TGCAGCGTCTTCGGGATTCAGGGTGGGACCGGGGAGCTGTTTTTT. The chain recombines TRBV29-1 with TRBJ2-2; D assignment may be TRBD1 or TRBD2 (5 bases each). Germline CDR1 is SQVTM and CDR2 is ANQGSEA. V lost 6 bases and J lost 5, with 19 bases in between. This CDR3 is built from 15 residues.

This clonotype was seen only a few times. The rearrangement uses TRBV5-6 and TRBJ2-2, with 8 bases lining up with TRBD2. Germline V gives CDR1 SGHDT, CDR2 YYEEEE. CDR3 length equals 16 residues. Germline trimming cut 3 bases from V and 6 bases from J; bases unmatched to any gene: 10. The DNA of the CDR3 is TGTGCCAGCAGCTCGACCGGGACTAGGGCTCCCGGGGAGCTGTTTTTT. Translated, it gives CASSSTGTRAPGELFF.

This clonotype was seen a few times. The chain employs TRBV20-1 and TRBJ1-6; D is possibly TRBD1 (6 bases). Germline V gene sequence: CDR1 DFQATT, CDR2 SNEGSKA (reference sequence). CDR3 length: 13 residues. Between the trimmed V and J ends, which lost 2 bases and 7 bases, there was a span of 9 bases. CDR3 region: CSARPRGNSPLHF. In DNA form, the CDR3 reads TGCAGTGCTAGACCCAGGGGAAATTCACCCCTCCACTTT.

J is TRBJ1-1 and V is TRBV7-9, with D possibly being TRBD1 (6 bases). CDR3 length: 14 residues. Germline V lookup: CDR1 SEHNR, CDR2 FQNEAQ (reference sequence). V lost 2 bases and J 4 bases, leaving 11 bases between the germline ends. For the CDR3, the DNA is TGTGCCAGCAGCTTAATTGGGGGCGCCACTGAAGCTTTCTTT. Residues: CASSLIGGATEAFF.

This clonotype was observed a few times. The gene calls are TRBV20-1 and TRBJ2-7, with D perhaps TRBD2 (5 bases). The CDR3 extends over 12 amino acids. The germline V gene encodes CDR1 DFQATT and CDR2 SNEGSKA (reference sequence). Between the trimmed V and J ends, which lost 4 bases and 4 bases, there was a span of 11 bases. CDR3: CSANSRGYEQYV. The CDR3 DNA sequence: TGCAGTGCTAACTCCCGGGGTTACGAGCAGTACGTC.